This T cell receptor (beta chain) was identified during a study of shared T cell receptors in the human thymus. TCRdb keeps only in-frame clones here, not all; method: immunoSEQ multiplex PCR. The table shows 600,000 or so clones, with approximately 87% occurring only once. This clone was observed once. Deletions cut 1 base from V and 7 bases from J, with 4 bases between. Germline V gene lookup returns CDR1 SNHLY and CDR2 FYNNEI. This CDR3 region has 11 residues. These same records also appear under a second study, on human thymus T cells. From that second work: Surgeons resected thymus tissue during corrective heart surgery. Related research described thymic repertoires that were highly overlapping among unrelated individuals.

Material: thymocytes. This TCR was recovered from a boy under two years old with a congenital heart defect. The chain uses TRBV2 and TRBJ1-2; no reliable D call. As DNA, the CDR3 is TGTGCCAGCAGTGAAGGCAGTGGCTACACCTTC. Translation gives CASSEGSGYTF.